The 29 T cell receptor beta chains in this list originate from one sample, sequenced in a study of CD8 T cells in Susac syndrome. It was with random hexamers that 0.5 to 1 ug RNA was reverse transcribed. TCRdb used MiXCR to reprocess the immunoSEQ multiplex PCR reads, holding one entry per CDR3 protein. The table includes around 100,000 distinct CDR3 sequences, 95% detected once. Material for sequencing was CD8+ T cells from PBMCs. These receptors originate from a human donor with Susac syndrome.

The V call is TRBV29-1, the J call TRBJ2-2; 8 nucleotides align to TRBD1. Trimming removed 3 bases from V and 6 bases from J; junction bases left unmatched: 6. The CDR3 runs 14 residues. CDR1 and CDR2 from the germline V gene are SQVTM and ANQGSEA. CDR3 sequence: CSVERQGAPGELFF. Here the CDR3 DNA reads TGCAGCGTTGAGCGGCAGGGGGCTCCCGGGGAGCTGTTTTTT.

This sequence joins TRBV7-9 and TRBJ2-1, with 8 nucleotides matching TRBD2. Germline values: CDR1 SEHNR, CDR2 FQNEAQ (reference sequence). V dropped 5 bases and J dropped 4; count of bases not matched to a gene: 7. The length of the CDR3 is 15 residues. CDR3 loop: CASSGGLAAYNEQFF. For the CDR3, the DNA is TGTGCCAGCAGCGGAGGACTAGCTGCGTACAATGAGCAGTTCTTC.

V and J are TRBV29-1 and TRBJ2-1; D remains unclear. This CDR3 is 14 amino acids long. Trimming removed 4 bases from V and 7 bases from J, with 17 bases in between. CDR1 is SQVTM and CDR2 is ANQGSEA in the germline V gene. The CDR3 spells CSVGSGPRINEQFF. The CDR3 DNA follows: TGCAGCGTTGGATCTGGACCGAGGATAAATGAGCAGTTCTTC.

V usage is TRBV5-1 and J usage is TRBJ2-4; 7 positions agree with TRBD2. Trimming at V came to 0 bases and at J to 2 bases, leaving 5 bases not matched to a gene. CDR3 length: 16 amino acids. The V gene's germline CDR1 is SGHRS and CDR2 YFSETQ. The CDR3, as DNA: TGCGCCAGCAGCTTGGTTGCGGGAGATACCAAAAACATTCAGTACTTC. It specifies CASSLVAGDTKNIQYF.

The chain joins TRBV28 to TRBJ2-7, with 7 bases matching TRBD1. The CDR3 is made up of 15 amino acids. The V gene's germline CDR1 is MDHEN and CDR2 SYDVKM. V shed 6 bases, J shed 7 bases, and the junction held 15 bases outside the gene matches. The CDR3 reads CASSALGGRGYEQYF. The CDR3 nucleotides are TGTGCCAGCAGCGCCCTAGGTGGCAGGGGGTATGAGCAGTACTTC.

The chain combines TRBV7-2 with TRBJ1-6; D call uncertain. Germline CDR1 is SGHTA and CDR2 is FQGNSA. Between the trimmed V and J ends, which lost 5 bases and 9 bases, there was a span of 11 bases. CDR3 length equals 13 residues. This CDR3 reads CASSPGVGSPLHF. CDR3 coding DNA: TGTGCCAGCAGCCCAGGCGTGGGTTCACCCCTCCACTTT.

The CDR3 sequence: CASSVGVRREFHEQFF. In DNA form, the CDR3 reads TGTGCCAGCAGCGTAGGGGTTAGGCGGGAGTTTCATGAGCAGTTCTTC. The gene calls are TRBV9 and TRBJ2-1; 7 bases map to TRBD2. Germline assignment: CDR1 SGDLS and CDR2 YYNGEE. The CDR3 extends over 16 amino acids. After removal of 0 bases from V and 8 bases from J, the junction contained 11 bases not matched to a gene.

V usage is TRBV7-6 and J usage is TRBJ2-4, with D tentatively TRBD1 (6 bases). The CDR3 length is 13 residues. With 5 bases removed from V and 8 bases from J, the gap between germline ends came to 13 bases. Germline V lookup: CDR1 SGHVS, CDR2 FNYEAQ. The CDR3 DNA follows: TGTGCCAGCAGCCCGACGACAGGTTACATTCAGTACTTC. It translates to CASSPTTGYIQYF.

This chain connects TRBV4-2 to TRBJ2-1, with TRBD2 matching over 8 bases. Germline lookup yields CDR1 LGHNA and CDR2 YNFKEQ. This CDR3 is 14 amino acids long. The V gene end was trimmed by 2 bases and the J gene end by 5 bases; junction bases not matched to a gene: 2. DNA of the CDR3: TGTGCCAGCAGCCAACCGGGACTAGACAATGAGCAGTTCTTC. Translated: CASSQPGLDNEQFF.

The table lists this clonotype with a count of one. The rearrangement joins TRBV13 to TRBJ1-2; 8 nucleotides match TRBD1. The CDR3 consists of 14 residues. With 2 bases clipped from V and 4 bases from J, the junction kept 3 bases outside the gene matches. Germline CDR1 and CDR2: PRHDT and FYEKMQ (reference sequence). CDR3 region: CASSLQQGVYGYTF. The CDR3 bases are TGTGCCAGCAGCTTACAACAGGGGGTCTATGGCTACACCTTC.

J is TRBJ2-3 and V is TRBV20-1; tentatively, D is TRBD2 (6 bases). This CDR3 spans 12 amino acids. V lost 4 bases and J 4 bases, leaving 9 bases between the germline ends. CDR1 and CDR2 from the germline V gene are DFQATT and SNEGSKA (reference sequence). Written as DNA, the CDR3 is TGCAGTGCTACTAGCGACTCAGATACGCAGTATTTT. It codes for CSATSDSDTQYF.

This rearrangement joins TRBV2 to TRBJ1-5, with a weak D call TRBD1 (5 bases). The V end lost 4 bases, the J end lost 2 bases, and 9 bases lay between the germline ends. Per germline, CDR1 SNHLY and CDR2 FYNNEI. CDR3 size: 14 residues. Here the CDR3 reads CASSAGTGNQPQHF. CDR3 sequence (DNA): TGTGCCAGCAGTGCCGGGACGGGCAATCAGCCCCAGCATTTT.

This rearrangement joins TRBV12-3 or TRBV12-4 to TRBJ2-5; weak D call: TRBD2 (5 bases). The V end was cut by 8 bases, the J end by 5 bases, with 15 bases between. The CDR3 contains 13 residues. The DNA of the CDR3 is TGTGCCAGCTCGTCGGGATCCCTCGAGACCCAGTACTTC. This sequence encodes CASSSGSLETQYF.

A single count supports this clonotype. V usage is TRBV19 and J usage is TRBJ2-3; 7 nucleotides line up with TRBD1. Looked up from germline, CDR1 is LNHDA and CDR2 is SQIVND (reference sequence). This CDR3 contains 15 residues. V was pared by 5 bases and J by 2 bases, with 7 bases of the junction left unmatched. DNA for the CDR3: TGTGCCAGTAGTGACAGGGCCTCGACCACAGATACGCAGTATTTT. Translating gives CASSDRASTTDTQYF.

This clonotype was detected only once. This chain joins TRBV6-1 and TRBJ2-1; 9 bases match TRBD2. The V and J ends lost 2 bases and 7 bases, in that order; junction bases with no gene match: 6. CDR1 MNHNS and CDR2 SASEGT come from the germline V gene. The CDR3 is 15 amino acids. The DNA for the CDR3 is TGTGCCAGCAGTGAACGAAGCGGGGGGCCGAATGAGCAGTTCTTC. Translation gives CASSERSGGPNEQFF.

The chain has TRBV12-3 or TRBV12-4 and TRBJ1-2, with 10 bases identical to TRBD1. The ends lost 6 bases at V and 4 bases at J; junction bases unmatched: 2. The CDR3 length is 13 residues. CDR3 DNA: TGTGCCAGCAGGACAGGGGGCAGCTATGGCTACACCTTC. This encodes CASRTGGSYGYTF.

CDR3 amino acids: CASSSEGGPPGGAQYF. The CDR3 DNA is TGTGCCAGCAGTTCTGAGGGAGGCCCGCCAGGAGGAGCGCAGTATTTT. V is TRBV6-5 and J is TRBJ2-3; perhaps TRBD2 as D (6 bases). V was trimmed by 4 bases and J by 10 bases, leaving 24 bases between them. This CDR3 has 16 residues. Germline lookup yields CDR1 MNHEY and CDR2 SVGAGI.

V usage is TRBV9 and J usage is TRBJ2-7; possible D gene TRBD2, 6 bases. CDR1 and CDR2 from the germline V gene are SGDLS and YYNGEE. This CDR3 is 13 amino acids long. V was cut by 0 bases and J by 6 bases, with 10 bases left in between. In nucleotides, the CDR3 is TGTGCCAGCAGCGTAGAGGAGGGTAGCGAGCAGTACTTC. This encodes CASSVEEGSEQYF. Based on the CDR3 plus reference TRBV9 and TRBJ2-7, the full variable domain is DSGVTQTPKHLITATGQRVTLRCSPRSGDLSVYWYQQSLDQGLQFLIQYYNGEERAKGNILERFSAQQFPDLHSELNLSSLELGDSALYFCASSVEEGSEQYFGPGTRLTVT.

V gene TRBV19 combines with J gene TRBJ2-4; a possible D gene is TRBD2 (5 bases). The CDR3 consists of 13 residues. V was trimmed by 6 bases and J by 0 bases, leaving 6 bases between them. Germline CDR1 LNHDA, CDR2 SQIVND (reference sequence). CDR3 loop: CASREEAKNIQYF. CDR3 coding DNA: TGTGCCAGTAGGGAGGAAGCCAAAAACATTCAGTACTTC.

The CDR3 region is CSAEVGQARYGYTF. The CDR3 coding sequence is TGCAGCGCCGAAGTTGGACAGGCGCGGTATGGCTACACCTTC. This sequence joins TRBV29-1 and TRBJ1-2; 7 bases map to TRBD1. This CDR3 is built from 14 residues. With V trimmed by 7 bases and J by 5 bases, 13 bases remained unmatched. Germline assignment: CDR1 SQVTM and CDR2 ANQGSEA.

The chain uses TRBV6-5 and TRBJ1-2; D ambiguous. V was trimmed by 6 bases and J by 5 bases, leaving 13 bases between them. The germline V gene encodes CDR1 MNHEY and CDR2 SVGAGI. This CDR3 region has 13 residues. CDR3 amino acids: CASSPRAEYGYTF. The CDR3 DNA follows: TGTGCCAGCAGCCCACGGGCGGAATATGGCTACACCTTC.

The count of this clonotype is one. The rearrangement joins TRBV20-1 to TRBJ2-1; 10 bases line up with TRBD2. The CDR3 covers 18 residues. Germline V gene sequence: CDR1 DFQATT, CDR2 SNEGSKA (reference sequence). Trimming at V came to 5 bases and at J to 4 bases, leaving 17 bases not matched to a gene. This CDR3 reads CSALPNLAGEGGYNEQFF. For the CDR3, the DNA is TGCAGTGCTCTTCCCAATCTAGCGGGAGAAGGGGGTTACAATGAGCAGTTCTTC.

J is TRBJ2-3 and V is TRBV4-2, with D hard to call. Trimming removed 1 base from V and 2 bases from J, with 7 bases in between. The germline V gene has CDR1 LGHNA and CDR2 YNFKEQ. This CDR3 region has 14 residues. CDR3 loop: CASSQVGHTDTQYF. The CDR3 DNA is TGTGCCAGCAGCCAAGTCGGGCACACAGATACGCAGTATTTT.

V and J are TRBV14 and TRBJ2-1; 9 nucleotides agree with TRBD2. J was trimmed by 2 bases and V by 2 bases; bases with no gene match: 10. The CDR3 runs to 18 residues. Germline lookup yields CDR1 SGHDN and CDR2 FVKESK. The CDR3 is CASSQSQRGAGPYNEQFF. CDR3 DNA: TGTGCCAGCAGCCAATCCCAGCGGGGGGCCGGGCCCTACAATGAGCAGTTCTTC.

The chain recombines TRBV5-4 with TRBJ2-5, with 7 bases lining up with TRBD2. CDR3 length equals 16 residues. Germline CDR1 SGHNT, CDR2 YYREEE (reference sequence). V shed 4 bases and J 5 bases; nucleotides not matched to a gene: 14. CDR3 DNA sequence: TGTGCCAGCAGCCAATTCGGACTAGGGGTGGGGGAGACCCAGTACTTC. Residues: CASSQFGLGVGETQYF. Using reference TRBV5-4 and TRBJ2-5 for the parts outside the CDR3, the full variable domain is ETGVTQSPTHLIKTRGQQVTLRCSSQSGHNTVSWYQQALGQGPQFIFQYYREEENGRGNFPPRFSGLQFPNYSSELNVNALELDDSALYLCASSQFGLGVGETQYFGPGTRLLVL.

The chain uses TRBV12-3 or TRBV12-4 and TRBJ1-5; TRBD1 matches 7 bases. CDR3 length: 13 residues. Trimming cost V 7 bases and J 2 bases; bases outside gene matches: 2. The CDR3 DNA follows: TGTGCCAGCAACAGGGGAGGCAATCAGCCCCAGCATTTT. Translated: CASNRGGNQPQHF.

This chain joins TRBV20-1 and TRBJ1-4; 8 bases fit TRBD1. V lost 6 bases, J lost 3 bases, and 6 bases stayed unmatched. The CDR3 is 14 residues long. CDR1 is DFQATT, CDR2 SNEGSKA, per germline (reference sequence). The DNA of the CDR3 is TGCAGTGCCCTGGACAGGGCGGCTAATGAAAAACTGTTTTTT. This translates into CSALDRAANEKLFF.

This chain uses TRBV27 with TRBJ2-1, with D perhaps TRBD2 (5 bases). The length of the CDR3 is 15 residues. V was pared by 2 bases and J by 0 bases, with 8 bases between. CDR1 and CDR2 from the germline V gene are MNHEY and SMNVEV (reference sequence). The CDR3 sequence is CASSLARDSYNEQFF. In DNA form, the CDR3 reads TGTGCCAGCAGTTTAGCACGGGACTCCTACAATGAGCAGTTCTTC.

This clonotype appeared once. This chain uses TRBV20-1 with TRBJ1-1; no clear D gene. V gave up 5 bases and J gave up 4 bases, with 8 bases separating them. Germline lookup yields CDR1 DFQATT and CDR2 SNEGSKA (reference sequence). The CDR3 is 11 amino acids. Written as DNA, the CDR3 is TGCAGTGCTCCCTTGGTCACTGAAGCTTTCTTT. Translated, it gives CSAPLVTEAFF.